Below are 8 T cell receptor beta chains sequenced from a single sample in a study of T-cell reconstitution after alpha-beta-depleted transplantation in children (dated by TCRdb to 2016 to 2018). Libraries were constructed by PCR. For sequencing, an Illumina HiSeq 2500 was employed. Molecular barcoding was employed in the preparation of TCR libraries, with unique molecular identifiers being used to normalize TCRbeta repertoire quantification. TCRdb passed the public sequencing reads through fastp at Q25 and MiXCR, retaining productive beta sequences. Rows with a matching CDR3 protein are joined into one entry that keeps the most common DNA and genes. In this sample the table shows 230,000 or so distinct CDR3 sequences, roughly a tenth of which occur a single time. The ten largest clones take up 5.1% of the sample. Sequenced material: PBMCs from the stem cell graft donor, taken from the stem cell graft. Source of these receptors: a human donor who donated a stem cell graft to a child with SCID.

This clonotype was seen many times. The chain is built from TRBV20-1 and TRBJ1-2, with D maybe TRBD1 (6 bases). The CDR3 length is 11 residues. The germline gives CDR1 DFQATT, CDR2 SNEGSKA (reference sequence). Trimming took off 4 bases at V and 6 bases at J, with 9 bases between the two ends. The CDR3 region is CSATGVNGYTF. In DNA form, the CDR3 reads TGCAGTGCTACAGGGGTTAATGGCTACACCTTC.

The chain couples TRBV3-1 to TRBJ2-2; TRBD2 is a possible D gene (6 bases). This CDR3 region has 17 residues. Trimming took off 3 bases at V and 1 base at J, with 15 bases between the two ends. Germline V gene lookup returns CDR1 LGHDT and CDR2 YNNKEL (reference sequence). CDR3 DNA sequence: TGTGCCAGCAGCCATGAGGCCGGGGGACTGAACACCGGGGAGCTGTTTTTT. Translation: CASSHEAGGLNTGELFF.

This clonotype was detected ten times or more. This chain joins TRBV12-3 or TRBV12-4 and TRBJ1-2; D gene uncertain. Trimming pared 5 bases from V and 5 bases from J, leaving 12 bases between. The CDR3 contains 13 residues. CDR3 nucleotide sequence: TGTGCCAGCAGTAATCCACCGGAATATGGCTACACCTTC. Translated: CASSNPPEYGYTF.

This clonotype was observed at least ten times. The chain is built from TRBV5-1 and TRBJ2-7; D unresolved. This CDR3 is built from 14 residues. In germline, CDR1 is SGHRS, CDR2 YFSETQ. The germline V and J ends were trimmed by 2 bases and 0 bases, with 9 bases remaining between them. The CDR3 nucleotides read TGCGCCAGCAGCTTCGACATTAGCTCCTACGAGCAGTACTTC. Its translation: CASSFDISSYEQYF.

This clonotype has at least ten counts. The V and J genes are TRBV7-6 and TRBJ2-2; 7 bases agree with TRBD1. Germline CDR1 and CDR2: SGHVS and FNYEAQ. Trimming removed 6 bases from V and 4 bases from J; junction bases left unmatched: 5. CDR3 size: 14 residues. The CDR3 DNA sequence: TGTGCCAGCAGGACATGGGACAGCACCGGGGAGCTGTTTTTT. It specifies CASRTWDSTGELFF.

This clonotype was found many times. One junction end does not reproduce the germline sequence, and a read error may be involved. The CDR3 DNA follows: TGCGCCAGCAGCTTGGAAAAAACACTGAAGACTGAAGCTTTCTTT. It encodes CASSLEKTLKTEAFF. The V and J genes are TRBV5-1 and TRBJ1-1, with no clear D. Germline V gene lookup returns CDR1 SGHRS and CDR2 YFSETQ. The length of the CDR3 is 15 residues.

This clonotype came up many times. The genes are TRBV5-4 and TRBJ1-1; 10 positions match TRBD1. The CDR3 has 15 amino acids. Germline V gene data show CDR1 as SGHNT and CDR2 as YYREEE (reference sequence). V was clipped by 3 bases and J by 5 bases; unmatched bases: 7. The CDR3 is CASSYGQGQGTEAFF. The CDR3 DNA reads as TGTGCCAGCAGCTACGGACAGGGACAGGGGACTGAAGCTTTCTTT.

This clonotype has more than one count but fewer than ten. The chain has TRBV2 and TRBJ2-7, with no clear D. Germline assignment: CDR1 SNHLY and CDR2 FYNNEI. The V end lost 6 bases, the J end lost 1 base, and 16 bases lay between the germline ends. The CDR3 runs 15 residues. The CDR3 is CASRDQQDGSYEQYF. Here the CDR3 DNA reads TGTGCCAGCAGGGACCAGCAGGACGGGTCCTACGAGCAGTACTTC.